This paragraph covers one T cell receptor beta chain sequence. This record comes from a study of CD8+ T cells in alopecia areata. This CDR3 contains 18 residues. Trimming removed 0 bases from V and 8 bases from J, with 22 bases in between. Germline CDR1 is LGHNA and CDR2 is YSLEER. Sequencing relied on a cDNA template that was reverse transcribed from extracted RNA. TCRdb keeps only in-frame clones here, not all; method: immunoSEQ multiplex PCR. Of approximately 110,000 clones in the sample, roughly three fifths are singletons; the top ten hold 9% to 15%. Treatment of the sample: oral pan-JAK inhibitor, 5-10 mg twice daily.

This clonotype originated in a human donor with alopecia areata. Sequences were derived from CD8+ T cells sorted from blood, sampled at week 24, from a patient treated with tofacitinib. The V gene is TRBV4-3, the J gene TRBJ1-4, with D unclear. The CDR3 reads CASSQDGPGEALREKLFF. DNA of the CDR3: TGCGCCAGCAGCCAAGATGGGCCAGGCGAGGCGCTAAGGGAAAAACTGTTTTTT.